The clone carrying this T cell receptor beta chain occurred a few times. The PCR was carried out with 60 Vbeta primers and 13 Jbeta primers. Sequencing used immunoSEQ multiplex PCR; TCRdb keeps in-frame clones, though not all of them. The profile shows roughly 100,000 clones, more than 9.5% of them singletons. The V and J ends lost 6 bases and 3 bases, in that order; junction bases with no gene match: 7. The CDR3 spans 14 residues. Germline loops: CDR1 SGHNT, CDR2 YENEEA. The data were obtained in a study of cytomegalovirus exposure and HLA in healthy donors. The rearrangement uses TRBV11-3 and TRBJ1-1; 7 positions match TRBD1. The sample taken for sequencing was PBMCs. The source of this sequence is a man between 40 and 49 years old in good health and CMV-seropositive. CDR3 DNA: TGTGCCAGCAGACAGGCAGGGGGATACACTGAAGCTTTCTTT. Translated, it gives CASRQAGGYTEAFF.